These 10 T cell receptor beta chains were all obtained from the same sample, sequenced in a study of STAT5B mutations in CD4+ large granular lymphocyte leukemia. The repertoire was sequenced with immunoSEQ multiplex PCR; TCRdb's copy has only in-frame clones and lacks some. The sample holds about 32,000 clones, around four fifths seen once. The sequenced material came from CD4+ T cells from blood buffy coats. Source of these receptors: a human donor in good health.

The rearrangement uses TRBV7-2 and TRBJ2-7; 9 positions agree with TRBD2. Germline trimming cut 5 bases from V and 4 bases from J; bases unmatched to any gene: 9. Germline CDR1 reads SGHTA; CDR2 reads FQGNSA. The CDR3 runs to 15 residues. The CDR3 nucleotides read TGTGCCAGCAGCCCCTCATTGACTAGCGGATACGAGCAGTACTTC. Its translation is CASSPSLTSGYEQYF.

The V and J genes are TRBV5-1 and TRBJ2-1; 7 bases align to TRBD2. In germline, CDR1 is SGHRS, CDR2 YFSETQ. V was pared by 4 bases and J by 3 bases, with 7 bases of the junction left unmatched. The CDR3 spans 15 residues. The CDR3 bases are TGCGCCAGCAGCCCCAGCGGGACTAACTACAATGAGCAGTTCTTC. Translating gives CASSPSGTNYNEQFF.

In this sample, this clone turned up once. This chain uses TRBV27 with TRBJ2-7; possible D gene TRBD2, 5 bases. This CDR3 has 14 amino acids. Germline-derived CDR1 and CDR2 are MNHEY and SMNVEV (reference sequence). V shed 6 bases and J shed 1 base, with 13 bases lying between them. For the CDR3, the DNA is TGTGCCAGCAGGGCTCGAGCGGATTCCTACGAGCAGTACTTC. It translates to CASRARADSYEQYF.

The chain has TRBV4-2 and TRBJ2-1; D gene uncertain. Germline loops: CDR1 LGHNA, CDR2 YNFKEQ. V was pared by 0 bases and J by 0 bases, with 12 bases between. The CDR3 spans 17 residues. The CDR3 loop reads CASSQDQRPNSYNEQFF. The CDR3 coding sequence is TGTGCCAGCAGCCAAGATCAACGGCCAAACTCCTACAATGAGCAGTTCTTC.

V and J are TRBV29-1 and TRBJ2-6, with D possibly TRBD1 on 5 matching bases. The CDR3 spans 16 residues. V shed 7 bases and J shed 0 bases, with 16 bases lying between them. Looked up from germline, CDR1 is SQVTM and CDR2 is ANQGSEA. The CDR3 loop is CSAQTDVDSGANVLTF. The CDR3, as DNA: TGCAGCGCACAGACAGATGTCGACTCTGGGGCCAACGTCCTGACTTTC.

The V call is TRBV27, the J call TRBJ2-7; 8 bases map to TRBD1. J was trimmed by 2 bases and V by 2 bases; bases with no gene match: 5. Germline CDR1 is MNHEY and CDR2 is SMNVEV (reference sequence). This CDR3 is built from 15 residues. CDR3: CASSLMGQATYEQYF. In nucleotides, the CDR3 is TGTGCCAGCAGTTTAATGGGACAGGCCACCTACGAGCAGTACTTC.

The chain joins TRBV5-1 to TRBJ2-5, with 13 bases matching TRBD2. This CDR3 has 17 amino acids. With 4 bases clipped from V and 2 bases from J, the junction kept 8 bases outside the gene matches. Germline assignment: CDR1 SGHRS and CDR2 YFSETQ. Here the CDR3 DNA reads TGCGCCAGCAGCACCGGGACTAGCGGGAATGGACAAGAGACCCAGTACTTC. It translates to CASSTGTSGNGQETQYF.

The chain employs TRBV7-2 and TRBJ2-1, with TRBD2 matching 10 bases. V shed 3 bases, J shed 7 bases, and the junction held 6 bases outside the gene matches. Germline CDR1 is SGHTA and CDR2 is FQGNSA. CDR3 length: 15 amino acids. CDR3 nucleotides: TGTGCCAGCAGCTTGCTAGCGGGAGTGGGGAATGAGCAGTTCTTC. Its translation: CASSLLAGVGNEQFF.

The rearrangement uses TRBV28 and TRBJ1-3; perhaps TRBD1 as D (5 bases). This CDR3 has 14 residues. Trimming took 6 bases from V and 8 from J, leaving 17 bases between them. Looked up from germline, CDR1 is MDHEN and CDR2 is SYDVKM. CDR3 nucleotide sequence: TGTGCCAGCAGCTACACAGGCTCCGAGGACACCATATATTTT. This translates into CASSYTGSEDTIYF.

The rearrangement joins TRBV19 to TRBJ2-7; D may be TRBD1 (7 bases). V was cut by 5 bases and J by 4 bases, with 30 bases left in between. Germline-derived CDR1 and CDR2 are LNHDA and SQIVND (reference sequence). This CDR3 spans 19 amino acids. CDR3 coding DNA: TGTGCCAGTAGTCCCTTACGACAGGGAGGTCGGTCATCGTCTTACGAGCAGTACTTC. Its protein is CASSPLRQGGRSSSYEQYF.